What follows is one T cell receptor beta chain and its context. The data belong to a study of blood T cell repertoires in COVID-19. Study context: COVID-19 samples from acute and convalescent phases originated in the United States, Italy and Spain.

Looked up from germline, CDR1 is KGHSH and CDR2 is LQKENI. There are 12 residues in the CDR3. V was pared by 5 bases and J by 12 bases, with 7 bases of the junction left unmatched. Authors' data handling: Estimated nucleated cell counts came from reference gene primer amplification. Data came from immunoSEQ multiplex PCR; TCRdb stores just in-frame clones and leaves some out. The DNA gave D and trimming, while V, J and clone size come from that table. The sample has more than 250,000 clones; roughly 84% are singletons. The chain recombines TRBV18 with TRBJ1-3, with 7 bases identical to TRBD1. Sample: peripheral blood. This clonotype originated in a man over 45 with active or convalescent COVID-19. The CDR3 region has the DNA TGTGCCAGCTCAGAAGACAGGGCCTTCATATATTTT. As protein: CASSEDRAFIYF.